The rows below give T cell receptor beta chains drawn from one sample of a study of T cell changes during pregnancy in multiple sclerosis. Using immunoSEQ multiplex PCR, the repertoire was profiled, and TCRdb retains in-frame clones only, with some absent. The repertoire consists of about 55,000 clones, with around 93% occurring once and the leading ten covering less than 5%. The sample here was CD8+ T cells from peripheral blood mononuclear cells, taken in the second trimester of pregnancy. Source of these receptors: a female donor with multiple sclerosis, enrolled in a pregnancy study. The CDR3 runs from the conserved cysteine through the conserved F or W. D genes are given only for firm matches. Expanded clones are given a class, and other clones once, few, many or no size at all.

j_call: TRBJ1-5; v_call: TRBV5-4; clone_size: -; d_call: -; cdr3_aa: CASSFPGIEPQHF; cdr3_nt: TGTGCCAGCAGCTTCCCAGGAATTGAGCCCCAGCATTTT
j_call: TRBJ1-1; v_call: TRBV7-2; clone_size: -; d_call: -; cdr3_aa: CASSLGLGMNTEAFF; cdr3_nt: TGTGCCAGCAGCTTAGGTCTCGGTATGAACACTGAAGCTTTCTTT
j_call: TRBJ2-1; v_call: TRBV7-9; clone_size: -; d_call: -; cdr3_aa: CASRSGSHNEQFF; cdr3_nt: TGTGCCAGCAGGTCCGGGAGCCACAATGAGCAGTTCTTC
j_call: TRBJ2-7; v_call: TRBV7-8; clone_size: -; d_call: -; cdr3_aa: CASSVDRNDYEQYF; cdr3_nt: TGTGCCAGCAGCGTTGACAGGAATGACTACGAGCAGTACTTC
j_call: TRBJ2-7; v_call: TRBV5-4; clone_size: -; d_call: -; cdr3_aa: CASSFGQSEQYF; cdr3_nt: TGTGCCAGCAGCTTCGGACAAAGCGAGCAGTACTTC
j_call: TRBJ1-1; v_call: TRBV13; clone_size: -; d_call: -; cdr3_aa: CASRGALEAFF; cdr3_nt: TGTGCCAGCAGAGGGGCATTGGAAGCTTTCTTT
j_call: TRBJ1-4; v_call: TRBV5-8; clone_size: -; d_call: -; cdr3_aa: CASSLGLNEKLFF; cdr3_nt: TGTGCCAGCAGCTTGGGTCTAAATGAAAAACTGTTTTTT
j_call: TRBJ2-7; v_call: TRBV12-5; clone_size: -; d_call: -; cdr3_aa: CASVKGETYEQYF; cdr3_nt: TGTGCTAGTGTTAAGGGGGAGACCTACGAGCAGTACTTC
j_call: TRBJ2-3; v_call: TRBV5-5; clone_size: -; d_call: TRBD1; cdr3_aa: CASSPDRAWYF; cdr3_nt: TGTGCCAGCAGCCCAGACAGGGCGTGGTATTTT
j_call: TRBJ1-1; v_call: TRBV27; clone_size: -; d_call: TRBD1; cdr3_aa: CASSEGQGKLTEAFF; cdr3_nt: TGTGCCAGCAGTGAAGGACAGGGAAAGTTAACTGAAGCTTTCTTT
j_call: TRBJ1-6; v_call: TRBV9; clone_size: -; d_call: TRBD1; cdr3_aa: CASSLGKDSGGIRSPLHF; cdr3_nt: TGTGCCAGCAGCCTTGGGAAAGATTCAGGGGGCATAAGATCACCCCTCCACTTT
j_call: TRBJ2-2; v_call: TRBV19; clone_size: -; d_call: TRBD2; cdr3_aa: CASWGTSFNTGELFF; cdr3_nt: TGTGCCAGTTGGGGGACTAGCTTCAACACCGGGGAGCTGTTTTTT
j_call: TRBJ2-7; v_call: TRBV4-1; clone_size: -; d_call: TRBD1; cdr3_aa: CASSQGTGTYEQYF; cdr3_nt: TGCGCCAGCAGCCAAGGGACAGGGACCTACGAGCAGTACTTC
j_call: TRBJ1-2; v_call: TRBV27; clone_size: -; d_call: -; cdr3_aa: CASSLLGQLNYGYTF; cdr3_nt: TGTGCCAGCAGTTTATTAGGACAGCTTAACTATGGCTACACCTTC
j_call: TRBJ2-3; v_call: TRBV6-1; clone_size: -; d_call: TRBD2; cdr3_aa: CARAWLAGGADTQYF; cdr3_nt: TGTGCCAGGGCATGGCTAGCGGGGGGTGCAGATACGCAGTATTTT
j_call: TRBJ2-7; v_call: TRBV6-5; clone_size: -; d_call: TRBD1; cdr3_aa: CASSYGDRGSYEQYF; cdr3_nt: TGTGCCAGCAGTTACGGGGACAGGGGGTCCTACGAGCAGTACTTC
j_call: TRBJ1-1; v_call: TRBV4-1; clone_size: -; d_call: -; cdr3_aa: CATTSTPSRWDTEAFF; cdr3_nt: TGCGCCACCACGTCCACCCCATCCAGGTGGGACACTGAAGCTTTCTTT
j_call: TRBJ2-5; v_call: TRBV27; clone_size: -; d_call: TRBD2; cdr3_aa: CASSLYPSGGGQETQYF; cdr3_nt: TGTGCCAGCAGTTTATACCCAAGCGGGGGGGGCCAAGAGACCCAGTACTTC
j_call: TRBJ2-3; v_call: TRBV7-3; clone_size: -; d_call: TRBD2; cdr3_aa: CASSYSGGGTDTQYF; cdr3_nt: TGTGCCAGCAGCTATAGCGGGGGGGGCACAGATACGCAGTATTTT
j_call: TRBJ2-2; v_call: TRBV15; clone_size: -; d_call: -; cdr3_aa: CATSSQGQTGELFF; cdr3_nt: TGTGCCACCAGCAGCCAGGGACAAACCGGGGAGCTGTTTTTT
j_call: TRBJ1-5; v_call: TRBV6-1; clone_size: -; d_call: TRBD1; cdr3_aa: CASSEVTGDNNQPQHF; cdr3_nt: TGTGCCAGCAGTGAAGTTACAGGGGATAACAATCAGCCCCAGCATTTT
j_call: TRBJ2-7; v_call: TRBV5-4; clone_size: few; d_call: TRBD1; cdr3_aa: CASSRRTGKVEQYF; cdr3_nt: TGTGCCAGCAGCCGACGGACAGGGAAGGTTGAGCAGTACTTC
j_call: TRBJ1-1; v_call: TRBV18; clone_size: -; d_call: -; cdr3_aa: CASSPGPGHTEAFF; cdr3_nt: TGTGCCAGCTCACCGGGCCCTGGGCACACTGAAGCTTTCTTT
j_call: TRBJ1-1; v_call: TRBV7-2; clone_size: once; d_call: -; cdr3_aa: CASSLSSENTEAFF; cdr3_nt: TGTGCCAGCAGCTTATCGTCAGAGAACACTGAAGCTTTCTTT
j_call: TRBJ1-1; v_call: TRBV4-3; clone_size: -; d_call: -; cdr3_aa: CASSQDWGQGLGNTEAFF; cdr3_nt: TGCGCCAGCAGCCAAGATTGGGGTCAGGGTTTGGGGAACACTGAAGCTTTCTTT
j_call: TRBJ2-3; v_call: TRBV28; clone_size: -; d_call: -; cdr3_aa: CASTSTTFTDTQYF; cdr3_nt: TGTGCCAGCACCTCAACTACCTTCACAGATACGCAGTATTTT
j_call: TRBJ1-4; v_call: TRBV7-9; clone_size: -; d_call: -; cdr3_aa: CASSPGEGLGEKLFF; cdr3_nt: TGTGCCAGCAGCCCGGGGGAGGGACTCGGTGAAAAACTGTTTTTT
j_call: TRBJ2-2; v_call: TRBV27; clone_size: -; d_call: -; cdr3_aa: CASVHQNTGELFF; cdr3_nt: TGTGCCAGCGTCCATCAGAACACCGGGGAGCTGTTTTTT
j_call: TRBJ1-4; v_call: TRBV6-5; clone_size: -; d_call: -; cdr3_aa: CASSYSSGPHNEKLFF; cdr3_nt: TGTGCCAGCAGTTACTCGAGCGGGCCTCATAATGAAAAACTGTTTTTT
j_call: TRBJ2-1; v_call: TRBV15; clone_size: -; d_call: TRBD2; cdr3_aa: CATSETLASSYNEQFF; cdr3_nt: TGTGCCACCAGTGAAACACTAGCGAGCTCCTACAATGAGCAGTTCTTC
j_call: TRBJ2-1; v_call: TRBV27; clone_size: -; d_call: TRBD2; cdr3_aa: CASSSLGLAYGEQFF; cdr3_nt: TGTGCCAGCAGCTCCTTAGGACTAGCGTACGGTGAGCAGTTCTTC